This T cell receptor beta chain was sequenced for a study of OX40 agonist ivuxolimab in advanced cancers. This clone came up a few times. The antigen remains unidentified. TCRdb's copy holds only in-frame clones and misses some; the assay was immunoSEQ multiplex PCR. The sample records around 94,000 clones, 80% to 90% being singletons. Study-level findings and limits: The mean number of expanded clones was higher in CD8+ T cells than in CD4+.

CDR3 length equals 14 residues. Trimming at V came to 5 bases and at J to 5 bases, leaving 3 bases not matched to a gene. The germline V gene encodes CDR1 ENHRY and CDR2 SYGVKD. The chain carries TRBV10-3 and TRBJ2-7, with 13 positions matching TRBD2. The specimen comprised CD4+ or CD8+ T cells sorted from blood, sampled in a trial of the OX40 agonist ivuxolimab. This receptor was obtained from an adult with an advanced solid tumor such as melanoma, head and neck, liver or kidney cancer. The CDR3 protein is CAISLGLAGDEQYF. The CDR3 region has the DNA TGTGCCATCAGTCTAGGACTAGCGGGGGACGAGCAGTACTTC.